Listed below are T cell receptor beta chains from one sample, sequenced in a study of early T cells in non-severe SARS-CoV-2 infection. TCRdb independently ran MiXCR on the 5' RACE reads; one entry per CDR3 protein. Among some 73,000 distinct CDR3 sequences listed, approximately 12% were seen once. Input material: whole blood. These receptors were obtained from an adult who was a healthcare worker with PCR-confirmed SARS-CoV-2 infection or an uninfected control (not recorded which). CDR3s include the opening cysteine and the closing phenylalanine or tryptophan. The D gene is left open where the match is weak. Expanded clones are given a class, and other clones once, few, many or no size at all.

d_gene,abundance,v_gene,j_gene,CDR3aa,CDR3nt
NA,NA,TRBV28,TRBJ2-7,CASRPRGRASYEQYF,TGTGCCAGCAGACCTAGAGGACGCGCTTCTTACGAGCAGTACTTC
NA,many,TRBV27,TRBJ2-1,CASSTQGNEQFF,TGTGCCAGCAGTACTCAGGGTAATGAGCAGTTCTTC
NA,NA,TRBV20-1,TRBJ1-1,CSAPGNTEAFF,TGCAGTGCCCCCGGGAACACTGAAGCTTTCTTT
TRBD2,many,TRBV4-2,TRBJ2-7,CASSQESGRAYEQYF,TGTGCCAGCAGCCAAGAGAGCGGGAGGGCCTACGAGCAGTACTTC
TRBD2,NA,TRBV27,TRBJ2-3,CASRLAFYSGFIDTQYF,TGTGCCAGCAGGCTTGCCTTCTATAGCGGGTTCATCGATACGCAGTATTTT
NA,NA,TRBV7-9,TRBJ2-5,CASSHSGGETQYF,TGTGCCAGCAGCCACTCTGGGGGAGAGACCCAGTACTTC
TRBD1,NA,TRBV3-1,TRBJ2-7,CASSLDRGRNEQYF,TGTGCCAGCAGCCTGGACAGGGGGCGAAACGAGCAGTACTTC
TRBD1,few,TRBV7-6,TRBJ2-1,CASSVGTGGNEQFF,TGTGCCAGCAGCGTCGGGACAGGGGGCAATGAGCAGTTCTTC
NA,NA,TRBV28,TRBJ2-7,CASLRSNEQYF,TGTGCCAGCCTCCGAAGTAACGAGCAGTACTTC
NA,NA,TRBV29-1,TRBJ2-1,CSVHRSRSGYEQFF,TGCAGCGTTCACAGGAGCAGGTCAGGTTATGAGCAGTTCTTC
NA,NA,TRBV7-2,TRBJ2-2,CASRFGGAGELFF,TGTGCCAGCAGGTTCGGAGGGGCCGGGGAGCTGTTTTTT
NA,NA,TRBV5-1,TRBJ2-7,CASSPSKTGYEGEQYF,TGCGCCAGCAGCCCCTCGAAGACAGGATATGAAGGGGAGCAGTACTTC
NA,few,TRBV19,TRBJ2-2,CASRIEHTGELFF,TGTGCCAGTAGGATCGAACACACCGGGGAGCTGTTTTTT
TRBD2,few,TRBV11-2,TRBJ2-1,CASSPPLAGGGNEQFF,TGTGCCAGCAGCCCTCCCTTAGCGGGAGGGGGCAATGAGCAGTTCTTC
NA,few,TRBV28,TRBJ2-4,CATWGHVNIQYF,TGTGCCACCTGGGGACACGTCAACATTCAGTACTTC
NA,many,TRBV7-3,TRBJ2-1,CASSPRTEGLGNEQFF,TGTGCCAGCAGCCCCCGGACAGAAGGGCTTGGCAATGAGCAGTTCTTC
TRBD2,many,TRBV20-1,TRBJ2-7,CSAPSGGRREQYF,TGCAGTGCTCCTAGCGGGGGTAGGAGGGAGCAGTACTTC
NA,few,TRBV2,TRBJ2-6,CASDSGANVLTF,TGTGCCAGTGACTCTGGGGCCAACGTCCTGACTTTC
TRBD2,many,TRBV28,TRBJ2-3,CASSLAGVLRDTQYF,TGTGCCAGCAGCCTAGCGGGAGTGTTGAGAGATACGCAGTATTTT
TRBD2,few,TRBV5-4,TRBJ2-2,CASRPAGTSGTGELFF,TGTGCCAGCAGACCCGCCGGGACTAGCGGTACCGGGGAGCTGTTTTTT
NA,NA,TRBV30,TRBJ1-3,CAWSYGPGNTIYF,TGTGCCTGGAGTTACGGGCCGGGAAACACCATATATTTT
TRBD1,few,TRBV28,TRBJ1-5,CASSLGQAYQPQHF,TGTGCCAGCAGTTTGGGACAGGCGTATCAGCCCCAGCATTTT